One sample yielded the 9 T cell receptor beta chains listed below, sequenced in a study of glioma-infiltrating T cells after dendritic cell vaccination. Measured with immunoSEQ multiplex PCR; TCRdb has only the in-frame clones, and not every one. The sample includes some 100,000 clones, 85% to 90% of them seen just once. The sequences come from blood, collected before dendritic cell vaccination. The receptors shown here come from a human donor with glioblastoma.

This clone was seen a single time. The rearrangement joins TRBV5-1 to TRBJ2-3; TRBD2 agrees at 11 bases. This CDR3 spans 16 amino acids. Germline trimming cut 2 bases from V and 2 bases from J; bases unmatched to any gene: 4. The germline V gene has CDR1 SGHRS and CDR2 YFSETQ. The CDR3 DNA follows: TGCGCCAGCAGCTTTCTAGCGGGGGGTGTCACAGATACGCAGTATTTT. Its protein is CASSFLAGGVTDTQYF.

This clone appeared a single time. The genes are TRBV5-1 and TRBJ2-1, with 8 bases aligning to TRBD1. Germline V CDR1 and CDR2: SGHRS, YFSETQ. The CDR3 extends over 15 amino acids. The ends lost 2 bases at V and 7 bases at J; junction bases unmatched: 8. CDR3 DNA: TGCGCCAGCAGCTTCGGCAGGGGGCTAAGGAATGAGCAGTTCTTC. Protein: CASSFGRGLRNEQFF.

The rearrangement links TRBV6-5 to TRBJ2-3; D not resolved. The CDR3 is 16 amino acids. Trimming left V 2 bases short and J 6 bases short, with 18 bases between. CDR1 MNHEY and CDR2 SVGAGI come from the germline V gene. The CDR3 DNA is TGTGCCAGCAGTTACCTCGTCCAATCCGCCGGGGATACGCAGTATTTT. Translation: CASSYLVQSAGDTQYF.

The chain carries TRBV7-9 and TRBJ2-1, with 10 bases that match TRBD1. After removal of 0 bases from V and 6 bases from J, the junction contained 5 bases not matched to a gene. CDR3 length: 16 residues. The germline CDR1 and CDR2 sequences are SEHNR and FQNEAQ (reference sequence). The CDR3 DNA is TGTGCCAGCAGCTTAGCGGGGACAGGGGATCCCAATGAGCAGTTCTTC. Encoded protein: CASSLAGTGDPNEQFF.

In DNA, the CDR3 is TGTGCCAGCAGTTGCGGGGGGAATAGCAATCAGCCCCAGCATTTT. This translates into CASSCGGNSNQPQHF. V is TRBV6-6 and J is TRBJ1-5; D is perhaps TRBD1 (5 bases). The CDR3 has 15 residues. V lost 4 bases and J lost 0, with 10 bases in between. Germline V gene sequence: CDR1 MNHNY, CDR2 SVGAGI (reference sequence).

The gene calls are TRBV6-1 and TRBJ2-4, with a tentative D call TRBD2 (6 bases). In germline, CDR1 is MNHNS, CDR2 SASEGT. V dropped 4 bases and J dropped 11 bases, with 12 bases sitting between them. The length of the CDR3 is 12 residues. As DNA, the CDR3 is TGTGCCAGCAGTGCAGGGACTTTGCTTCAGTACTTC. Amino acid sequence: CASSAGTLLQYF.

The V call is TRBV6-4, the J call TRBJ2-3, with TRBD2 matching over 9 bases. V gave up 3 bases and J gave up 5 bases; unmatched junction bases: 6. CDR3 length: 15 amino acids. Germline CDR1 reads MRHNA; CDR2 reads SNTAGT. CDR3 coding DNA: TGTGCCAGCAGTGAAATGGCGGGAGGGGGAGATACGCAGTATTTT. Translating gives CASSEMAGGGDTQYF.

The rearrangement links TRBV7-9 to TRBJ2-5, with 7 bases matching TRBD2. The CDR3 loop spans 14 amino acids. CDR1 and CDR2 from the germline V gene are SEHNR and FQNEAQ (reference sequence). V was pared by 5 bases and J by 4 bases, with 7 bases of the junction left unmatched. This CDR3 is CASSTSGNGETQYF. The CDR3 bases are TGTGCCAGCAGCACAAGCGGGAACGGAGAGACCCAGTACTTC.

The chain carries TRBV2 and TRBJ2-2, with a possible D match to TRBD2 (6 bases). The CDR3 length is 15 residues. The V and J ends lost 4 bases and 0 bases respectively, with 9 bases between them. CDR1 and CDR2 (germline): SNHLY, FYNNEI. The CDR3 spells CASSGGGTNTGELFF. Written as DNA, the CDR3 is TGTGCCAGCAGTGGAGGCGGGACGAACACCGGGGAGCTGTTTTTT.